The 20 T cell receptor beta chains below all came from one sample that was sequenced in a study of cytomegalovirus exposure and HLA in healthy donors. The PCR was carried out with 60 Vbeta primers and 13 Jbeta primers. TCRdb's table, derived via immunoSEQ multiplex PCR, lists solely in-frame clones and lacks some. Among 180,000 or so clones listed, 75% to 85% were seen once. The specimen sequenced was PBMCs. The source of these receptors is a woman in her forties or fifties in good health and CMV-seropositive.

V is TRBV2 and J is TRBJ2-3; 11 nucleotides match TRBD2. The CDR3 sequence is 15 residues long. V was pared by 6 bases and J by 3 bases, with 5 bases of the junction left unmatched. CDR1 is SNHLY and CDR2 is FYNNEI in the germline V gene. The CDR3 region is CASSTGTSGTDTQYF. In DNA, the CDR3 is TGTGCCAGCAGCACCGGGACTAGCGGTACAGATACGCAGTATTTT.

A note on this clone: An end of the junction differs from the germline gene, which may be a read error. The J gene is TRBJ2-4, the V gene TRBV7-2; 9 bases are a match to TRBD2. This CDR3 contains 16 residues. Germline V lookup: CDR1 SGHTA, CDR2 FQGNSA. In nucleotides, the CDR3 is TGTGCCAGCAGCTCTGGGGGGGGACTAGCCAAAAACAGTCAGTACTTC. Its translation: CASSSGGGLAKNSQYF.

The rearrangement links TRBV2 to TRBJ2-1; TRBD2 matches 8 bases. The CDR3 sequence is 14 residues long. Germline values: CDR1 SNHLY, CDR2 FYNNEI. The V segment lost 5 bases and the J segment 7 bases; nucleotides outside the gene matches: 7. CDR3 sequence (DNA): TGTGCCAGCAGTACTAGCGGTCTAAGGAATGAGCAGTTCTTC. Protein product: CASSTSGLRNEQFF.

There are a few counts of this clone. The chain joins TRBV19 to TRBJ1-2, with D unclear. Germline V gives CDR1 LNHDA, CDR2 SQIVND (reference sequence). The CDR3 runs to 15 residues. V lost 3 bases to trimming and J lost 3 bases, with 14 bases between them. CDR3 region: CASSISAGQDYGYTF. The DNA of the CDR3 is TGTGCCAGTAGTATTTCGGCAGGTCAAGACTATGGCTACACCTTC. Combining the CDR3 with reference TRBV19 and TRBJ1-2 gives the whole variable domain DGGITQSPKYLFRKEGQNVTLSCEQNLNHDAMYWYRQDPGQGLRLIYYSQIVNDFQKGDIAEGYSVSREKKESFPLTVTSAQKNPTAFYLCASSISAGQDYGYTFGSGTRLTVV.

The chain links TRBV7-6 to TRBJ2-7; D is perhaps TRBD1 (7 bases). V shed 4 bases and J shed 1 base, with 11 bases lying between them. Germline CDR1 reads SGHVS; CDR2 reads FNYEAQ. CDR3 length equals 14 residues. The CDR3 region has the DNA TGTGCCAGCAGCTCGCAGGGGGGTTCCTACGAGCAGTACTTC. Translation: CASSSQGGSYEQYF.

This chain joins TRBV7-9 and TRBJ1-4; D uncertain. Trimming took off 5 bases at V and 0 bases at J, with 13 bases between the two ends. Germline CDR1 SEHNR, CDR2 FQNEAQ (reference sequence). This CDR3 region has 16 residues. Here the CDR3 reads CASSIGTVATNEKLFF. In DNA form, the CDR3 reads TGTGCCAGCAGCATAGGCACGGTCGCAACTAATGAAAAACTGTTTTTT.

The chain uses TRBV6-5 and TRBJ2-3; D call uncertain. V lost 0 bases and J 1 base, leaving 8 bases between the germline ends. The CDR3 loop spans 15 amino acids. From germline, CDR1 is MNHEY and CDR2 SVGAGI. The CDR3 DNA reads as TGTGCCAGCAGTTACTCCGCGGTTGGCACAGATACGCAGTATTTT. Its translation is CASSYSAVGTDTQYF.

The chain employs TRBV28 and TRBJ1-5, with D perhaps TRBD1 (6 bases). This CDR3 spans 15 amino acids. CDR1 is MDHEN, CDR2 SYDVKM, per germline. V lost 5 bases and J 5 bases, leaving 16 bases between the germline ends. The CDR3 sequence is CASSGVQGGYQPQHF. CDR3 sequence (DNA): TGTGCCAGCAGTGGTGTACAGGGAGGGTATCAGCCCCAGCATTTT.

The table lists this clone with a count of one. The chain employs TRBV7-4 and TRBJ2-3; 11 bases align to TRBD2. Per germline, CDR1 SGHVT and CDR2 SQSDAQ. The V segment lost 5 bases and the J segment 4 bases; nucleotides outside the gene matches: 5. The CDR3 length is 15 residues. The CDR3 sequence is CASSPTSGSADTQYF. The CDR3 nucleotides are TGTGCCAGCAGCCCCACTAGCGGGAGTGCAGATACGCAGTATTTT.

This CDR3 reads CAWSGATGELFF. The CDR3 DNA reads as TGTGCCTGGAGTGGAGCCACCGGGGAGCTGTTTTTT. The V call is TRBV30, the J call TRBJ2-2; D is unresolved. Germline V CDR1 and CDR2: GTSNPN, SVGIG (reference sequence). This CDR3 comprises 12 residues. Between the trimmed V and J ends, which lost 1 base and 4 bases, there was a span of 4 bases.

This sequence joins TRBV18 and TRBJ2-2, with TRBD2 matching over 8 bases. This CDR3 has 15 amino acids. V shed 3 bases, J shed 3 bases, and the junction held 3 bases outside the gene matches. Germline assignment: CDR1 KGHSH and CDR2 LQKENI. The CDR3 bases are TGTGCCAGCTCACCGAGGCGGGAGGACACCGGGGAGCTGTTTTTT. This translates into CASSPRREDTGELFF.

The rearrangement links TRBV5-1 to TRBJ2-1; 9 positions agree with TRBD2. The V and J ends lost 1 base and 6 bases, in that order; junction bases with no gene match: 5. Germline V lookup: CDR1 SGHRS, CDR2 YFSETQ. The CDR3 extends over 15 amino acids. The CDR3 is CASSLNGGRVNEQFF. CDR3 nucleotides: TGCGCCAGCAGCTTGAATGGCGGGAGGGTCAATGAGCAGTTCTTC.

The chain links TRBV28 to TRBJ1-2, with a possible D match to TRBD1 (5 bases). Germline CDR1 and CDR2: MDHEN and SYDVKM. This CDR3 has 12 residues. Trimming took off 5 bases at V and 7 bases at J, with 11 bases between the two ends. CDR3 DNA: TGTGCCAGCAGTCCCCAGGGTCGTGGCTACACCTTC. It codes for CASSPQGRGYTF.

The chain is built from TRBV6-5 and TRBJ2-7, with a weak D call TRBD1 (6 bases). The V end was cut by 2 bases, the J end by 2 bases, with 13 bases between. This CDR3 is built from 15 residues. Germline CDR1 and CDR2: MNHEY and SVGAGI. The CDR3 here is CASSYGDEGAYEQYF. In nucleotides, the CDR3 is TGTGCCAGCAGTTACGGCGATGAGGGGGCCTACGAGCAGTACTTC.

The J gene is TRBJ2-7, the V gene TRBV28, with D perhaps TRBD1 (6 bases). Deletions cut 7 bases from V and 4 bases from J, with 11 bases between. This CDR3 is 12 amino acids long. CDR1 and CDR2 from the germline V gene are MDHEN and SYDVKM. The CDR3 nucleotides read TGTGCCAGCACCGGGACAATATACGAGCAGTACTTC. Its translation: CASTGTIYEQYF.

Only one count was recorded for this clone. The rearrangement links TRBV19 to TRBJ2-1; 13 nucleotides agree with TRBD2. Per the germline V gene, CDR1 is LNHDA and CDR2 is SQIVND (reference sequence). The trim removed 4 bases at V and 7 bases at J, leaving 7 bases unmatched. This CDR3 has 16 residues. The CDR3 DNA sequence: TGTGCCAGTAGTACCACTAGCGGGGGGGCCGTTAATGAGCAGTTCTTC. Its protein is CASSTTSGGAVNEQFF. Full variable domain (missing parts from reference TRBV19 and TRBJ2-1): DGGITQSPKYLFRKEGQNVTLSCEQNLNHDAMYWYRQDPGQGLRLIYYSQIVNDFQKGDIAEGYSVSREKKESFPLTVTSAQKNPTAFYLCASSTTSGGAVNEQFFGPGTRLTVL.

The J gene is TRBJ1-1, the V gene TRBV15; 8 bases agree with TRBD1. The germline CDR1 and CDR2 sequences are LNHNV and YYDKDF (reference sequence). The CDR3 is 15 residues long. Trimming cost V 0 bases and J 1 base; bases outside gene matches: 1. Here the CDR3 reads CATSREDRANTEAFF. CDR3 sequence (DNA): TGTGCCACCAGCAGAGAGGACAGGGCGAACACTGAAGCTTTCTTT.

This clone was detected only a few times. The chain links TRBV7-2 to TRBJ1-2, with 8 bases aligning to TRBD1. The CDR3 loop spans 17 amino acids. Looked up from germline, CDR1 is SGHTA and CDR2 is FQGNSA. Trimming removed 1 base from V and 4 bases from J; junction bases left unmatched: 11. DNA of the CDR3: TGTGCCAGCAGCTTAGTGGGGGACGGACAGGGAGGCTATGGCTACACCTTC. Its protein is CASSLVGDGQGGYGYTF.

The V call is TRBV4-2, the J call TRBJ2-1, with TRBD2 matching 10 bases. Germline CDR1 LGHNA, CDR2 YNFKEQ. This CDR3 contains 15 residues. Losses at the gene ends were 6 bases for V and 4 bases for J; bases not matched to a gene: 6. The CDR3 here is CASSFGLAEYNEQFF. CDR3 nucleotides: TGTGCCAGCAGTTTCGGACTAGCGGAGTACAATGAGCAGTTCTTC.

J is TRBJ2-7 and V is TRBV27, with 12 positions matching TRBD2. Trimming took 5 bases from V and 4 from J; bases not matched to a gene: 3. This CDR3 is built from 14 residues. Germline CDR1 reads MNHEY; CDR2 reads SMNVEV (reference sequence). The CDR3 spells CASSAGTSGYEQYF. The CDR3 nucleotides read TGTGCCAGCAGTGCCGGGACTAGCGGGTACGAGCAGTACTTC.